This T cell receptor (beta chain) was obtained from a study of cytomegalovirus exposure and HLA in healthy donors. Study-level results: Follow-up analysis later connected one missense variant in DCLRE1C with trimming of TCR beta V- and J-genes. Researchers catalogued under 200 TCR beta chains as cytomegalovirus-associated. A later analysis showed that HLA-associated TCR beta chains had undergone more clonal expansion than equally common others. Presence/absence analyses treated sequencing depth as roughly uniform across donors.

On this clone itself: Its cognate antigen is unknown.

The PCR employed 60 Vbeta primers together with 13 Jbeta primers. Sequencing used immunoSEQ multiplex PCR; TCRdb keeps in-frame clones, though not all of them. Found here are 200,000 to 250,000 clones, roughly 89% of them singletons; the top ten hold 0.95% to 1.1%. CDR3 length: 15 amino acids. Losses at the gene ends were 5 bases for V and 7 bases for J; bases not matched to a gene: 11. The germline V gene has CDR1 SGHTA and CDR2 FQGNSA. Sequencing was performed on PBMCs. The TCR was taken from a woman aged 18-35 years in good health and CMV-seronegative. The J gene is TRBJ2-7, the V gene TRBV7-2, with 10 bases fitting TRBD1. CDR3 DNA: TGTGCCAGCAGCACGTCCGGGACAGGGGCGATTGAGCAGTACTTC. Translated: CASSTSGTGAIEQYF.